Detailed here is one T cell receptor beta chain. This CDR3 is built from 16 residues. V was clipped by 0 bases and J by 0 bases, with 9 bases between them. Germline V gene data show CDR1 as MNHEY and CDR2 as SVGAGI. The entry originates in a study of cytomegalovirus exposure and HLA in healthy donors. Primers included in the PCR were 60 Vbeta and 13 Jbeta primers. Here immunoSEQ multiplex PCR was the method, and the copy in TCRdb shows in-frame clones only, minus some. This sample has 100,000 to 150,000 clones, with around 73% found just once. The rearrangement links TRBV6-5 to TRBJ1-3; tentatively, D is TRBD1 (5 bases). Input material: PBMCs. The TCR originated in a middle-aged woman in good health and CMV-seropositive. CDR3 coding DNA: TGTGCCAGCAGTTACTCGGCAGGACACTCTGGAAACACCATATATTTT. Its translation is CASSYSAGHSGNTIYF.